The clone carrying this T cell receptor beta chain was counted a single time. The junction departs from the called germline gene at one end, perhaps through a read error. The source of the sample is a study of blood T cell repertoires in COVID-19. Study information: COVID-19 samples collected from the United States, Italy and Spain covered acute and convalescent phases. T cells, B-cell-depleted T cells, or PBMCs supplied cDNA or gDNA.

In the study's own analysis: From reference gene primer amplification, estimates of nucleated cell counts were derived. Only in-frame clones appear in the TCRdb table, and some are missing; sequencing was by immunoSEQ multiplex PCR. The V and J calls and clone size were taken over from that table, and D and trimming were inferred from the DNA. Of approximately 250,000 clones listed, around 83% are singletons. The specimen sequenced was peripheral blood. The clonotype originates from a young man with active or convalescent COVID-19.

In DNA form, the CDR3 reads TGTGCCAGCAGCTTAGTGACGACAGGGGGCTCCAACGAGCAGTACTTC. Protein: CASSLVTTGGSNEQYF. This chain joins TRBV7-9 and TRBJ2-7; 10 bases map to TRBD1. The CDR3 totals 16 residues. CDR1 SEHNR and CDR2 FQNEAQ come from the germline V gene (reference sequence).